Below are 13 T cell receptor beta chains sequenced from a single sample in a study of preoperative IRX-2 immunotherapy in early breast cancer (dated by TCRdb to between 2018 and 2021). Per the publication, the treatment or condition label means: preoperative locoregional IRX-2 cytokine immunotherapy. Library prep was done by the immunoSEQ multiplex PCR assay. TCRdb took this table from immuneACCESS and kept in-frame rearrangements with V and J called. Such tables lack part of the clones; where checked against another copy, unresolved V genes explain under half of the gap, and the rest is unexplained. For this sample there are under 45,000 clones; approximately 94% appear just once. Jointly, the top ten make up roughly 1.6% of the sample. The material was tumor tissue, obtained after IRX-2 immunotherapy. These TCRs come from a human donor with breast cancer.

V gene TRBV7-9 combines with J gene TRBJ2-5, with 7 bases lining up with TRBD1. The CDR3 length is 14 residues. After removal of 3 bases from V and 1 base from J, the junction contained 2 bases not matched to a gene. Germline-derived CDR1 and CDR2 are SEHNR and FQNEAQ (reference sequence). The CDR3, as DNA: TGTGCCAGCAGCTTCGACAGGGCCCAAGAGACCCAGTACTTC. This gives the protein CASSFDRAQETQYF.

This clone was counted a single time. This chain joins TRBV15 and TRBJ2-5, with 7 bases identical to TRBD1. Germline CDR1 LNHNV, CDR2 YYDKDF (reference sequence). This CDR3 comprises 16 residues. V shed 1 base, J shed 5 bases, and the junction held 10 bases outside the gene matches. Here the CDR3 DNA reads TGTGCCACCAGCAGAGGGGGGCCCACACAGGGGGAGACCCAGTACTTC. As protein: CATSRGGPTQGETQYF.

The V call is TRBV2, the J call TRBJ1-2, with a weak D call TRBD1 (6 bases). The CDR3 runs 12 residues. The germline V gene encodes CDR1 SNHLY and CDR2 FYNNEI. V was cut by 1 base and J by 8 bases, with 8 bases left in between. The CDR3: CASSEGGQGYTF. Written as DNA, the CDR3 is TGTGCCAGCAGTGAAGGGGGGCAGGGCTACACCTTC.

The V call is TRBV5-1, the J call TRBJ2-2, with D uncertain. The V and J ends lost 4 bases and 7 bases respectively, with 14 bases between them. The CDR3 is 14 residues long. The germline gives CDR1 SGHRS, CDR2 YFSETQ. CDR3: CASSRRTDSGELFF. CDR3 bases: TGCGCCAGCAGCCGTCGTACAGATAGCGGGGAGCTGTTTTTT.

CDR3 loop: CASSLERDQPQHF. CDR3 nucleotide sequence: TGTGCCAGCAGCTTGGAACGGGATCAGCCCCAGCATTTT. The chain links TRBV5-8 to TRBJ1-5; D gene ambiguous. The germline gives CDR1 SGHTS, CDR2 YDEGEE. The ends were cut back, 0 bases at V and 5 bases at J, with 6 bases in the middle. The CDR3 spans 13 residues.

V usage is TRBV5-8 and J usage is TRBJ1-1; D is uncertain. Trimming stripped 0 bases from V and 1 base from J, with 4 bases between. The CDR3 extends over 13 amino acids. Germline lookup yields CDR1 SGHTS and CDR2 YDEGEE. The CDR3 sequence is CASSLDTNTEAFF. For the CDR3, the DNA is TGTGCCAGCAGCTTGGACACGAACACTGAAGCTTTCTTT. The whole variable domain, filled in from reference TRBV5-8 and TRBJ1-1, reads EAGVTQSPTHLIKTRGQQATLRCSPISGHTSVYWYQQALGLGLQFLLWYDEGEERNRGNFPPRFSGRQFPNYSSELNVNALELEDSALYLCASSLDTNTEAFFGQGTRLTVV.

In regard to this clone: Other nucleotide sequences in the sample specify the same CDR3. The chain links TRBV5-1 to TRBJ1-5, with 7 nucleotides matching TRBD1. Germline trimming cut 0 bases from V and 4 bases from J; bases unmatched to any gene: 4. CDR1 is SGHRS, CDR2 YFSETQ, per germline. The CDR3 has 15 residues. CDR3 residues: CASSLGQGGNQPQHF. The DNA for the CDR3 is TGCGCCAGCAGCTTGGGTCAGGGGGGGAATCAGCCCCAGCATTTT.

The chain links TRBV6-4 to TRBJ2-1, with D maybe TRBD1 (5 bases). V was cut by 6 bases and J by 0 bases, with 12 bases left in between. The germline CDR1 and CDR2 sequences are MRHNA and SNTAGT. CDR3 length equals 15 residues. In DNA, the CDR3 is TGTGCCAGCAGCCTTGGGGCGGACTCCTACAATGAGCAGTTCTTC. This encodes CASSLGADSYNEQFF.

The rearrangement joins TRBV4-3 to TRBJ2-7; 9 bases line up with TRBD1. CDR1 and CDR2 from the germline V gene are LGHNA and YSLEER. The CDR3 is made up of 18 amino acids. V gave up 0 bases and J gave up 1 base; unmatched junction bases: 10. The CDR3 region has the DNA TGCGCCAGCAGCCAAGAGGCTAGGGGACAGGGACAATCCTACGAGCAGTACTTC. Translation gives CASSQEARGQGQSYEQYF.

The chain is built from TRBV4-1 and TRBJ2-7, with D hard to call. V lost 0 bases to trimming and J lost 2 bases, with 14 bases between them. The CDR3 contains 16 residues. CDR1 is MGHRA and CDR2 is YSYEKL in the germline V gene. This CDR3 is CASSQDRTTSAYEQYF. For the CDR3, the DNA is TGCGCCAGCAGCCAAGATCGAACCACCTCTGCCTACGAGCAGTACTTC.

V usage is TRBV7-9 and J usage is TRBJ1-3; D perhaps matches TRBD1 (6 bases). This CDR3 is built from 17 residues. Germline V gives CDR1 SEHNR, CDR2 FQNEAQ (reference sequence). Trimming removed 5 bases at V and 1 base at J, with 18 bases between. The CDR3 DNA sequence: TGTGCCAGCAGCCTCGCCGCAGGGGAGAGTTCTGGAAACACCATATATTTT. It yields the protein CASSLAAGESSGNTIYF.

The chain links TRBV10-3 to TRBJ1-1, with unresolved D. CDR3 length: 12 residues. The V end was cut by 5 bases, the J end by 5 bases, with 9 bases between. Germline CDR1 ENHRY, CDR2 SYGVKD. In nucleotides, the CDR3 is TGTGCCATCAGTCAGGCTAGGACTGAAGCTTTCTTT. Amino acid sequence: CAISQARTEAFF.

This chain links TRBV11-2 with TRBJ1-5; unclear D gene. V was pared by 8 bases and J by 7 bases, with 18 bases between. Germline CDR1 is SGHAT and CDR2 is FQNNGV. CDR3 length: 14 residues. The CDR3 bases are TGTGCCAGCCGGCTCCCCACGGGGAACCAGCCCCAGCATTTT. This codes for CASRLPTGNQPQHF.